A selection of T cell receptor beta chains follows, all from one sample in a study of blood T cell repertoires in COVID-19. The protocol was immunoSEQ multiplex PCR, while the TCRdb copy is restricted to in-frame clones and leaves out a portion. Here the sample spans under 450,000 clones, less than 90% being singletons. Sequences were obtained from PBMCs or T cells enriched from blood (not recorded which). Receptors originate from a woman aged 30 to 39 who had recovered from COVID-19. The CDR3 runs from the conserved cysteine through the conserved F or W. Fields, in order: clone size, J gene, V gene, D gene, CDR3 DNA, CDR3 protein. A D gene is named only where the DNA matches it firmly. Clone size appears in some rows only: once, few, many, or a class for an expanded clone.

>-|TRBJ1-5|TRBV5-1|-
TGCGCCAGCAGCTTGGATCAGAATCAGCCCCAGCATTTT
CASSLDQNQPQHF
>-|TRBJ2-3|TRBV9|-
TGTGCCAGCAGCGTCCTCACAGATACGCAGTATTTT
CASSVLTDTQYF
>-|TRBJ1-1|TRBV3-1/TRBV3-2|-
TGTGCCAGCAGCCAAGGAATGGGAGCTGAAGCTTTCTTT
CASSQGMGAEAFF
>once|TRBJ2-1|TRBV27|-
TGTGCCAGCAGTTTAATTTCGGGGGGCATTAATGAGCAGTTCTTC
CASSLISGGINEQFF
>-|TRBJ2-1|TRBV28|TRBD2
TGTGCCAGCAGGGAGAGCGGGAGATGGGGCAGCGATGAGCAGTTCTTC
CASRESGRWGSDEQFF
>few|TRBJ1-1|TRBV2|TRBD1
TGTGCCAGCAGCGCACTACAGGGGAGAACTGAAGCTTTCTTT
CASSALQGRTEAFF
>few|TRBJ1-2|TRBV7-9|-
TGTGCCAGCAGCCCAAGAGGGAACAGGGAATCAGGCTACACCTTC
CASSPRGNRESGYTF
>-|TRBJ1-6|TRBV5-1|TRBD1
TGCGCCAGCAGCTTGGAGGAACAGGGGACTTCACCCCTCCACTTT
CASSLEEQGTSPLHF
>-|TRBJ2-7|TRBV5-4|-
TGTGCCAGCAGCTTGAACCGCAGGGGCCACGAGCAGTACTTC
CASSLNRRGHEQYF
>once|TRBJ1-5|TRBV25-1|-
TGTGCCAGCAGTGGCAGCGGCTATAGCAATCAGCCCCAGCATTTT
CASSGSGYSNQPQHF
>-|TRBJ2-4|TRBV2|-
TGTGCCAGCAGTGAGAGCGAGAGGGGGGCCAAAAACATTCAGTACTTC
CASSESERGAKNIQYF
>-|TRBJ1-2|TRBV27|TRBD1
TGTGCCAGCAGTACGACAGGGCTCTATGGCTACACCTTC
CASSTTGLYGYTF
>-|TRBJ2-5|TRBV3-1/TRBV3-2|-
TGTGCCAGCAGCTTCCCCCCTCGAGAGACCCAGTACTTC
CASSFPPRETQYF
>-|TRBJ1-1|TRBV2|-
TGTGCCTACCGAGGGGGGGAGAGAATCGGAGCTTTCTTT
CAYRGGERIGAFF
>-|TRBJ2-2|TRBV5-4|TRBD1
TGTGCCAGCAGCCCCCGGGACAGGGGGAACGTCGGGGAGCTGTTTTTT
CASSPRDRGNVGELFF
>-|TRBJ1-5|TRBV7-2|TRBD1
TGTGCCAGCAGCTTATTCGGGACAGGGGTTAATCAGCCCCAGCATTTT
CASSLFGTGVNQPQHF
>-|TRBJ1-2|TRBV10-2|TRBD1
TGCGCCAGCAGTGAGTTCCTACAGGGGGCCTATGGCTACACCTTC
CASSEFLQGAYGYTF
>-|TRBJ2-7|TRBV28|-
TGTGCCAGCAGTTCTGGGACTTTTTCCTACGAGCAGTACTTC
CASSSGTFSYEQYF